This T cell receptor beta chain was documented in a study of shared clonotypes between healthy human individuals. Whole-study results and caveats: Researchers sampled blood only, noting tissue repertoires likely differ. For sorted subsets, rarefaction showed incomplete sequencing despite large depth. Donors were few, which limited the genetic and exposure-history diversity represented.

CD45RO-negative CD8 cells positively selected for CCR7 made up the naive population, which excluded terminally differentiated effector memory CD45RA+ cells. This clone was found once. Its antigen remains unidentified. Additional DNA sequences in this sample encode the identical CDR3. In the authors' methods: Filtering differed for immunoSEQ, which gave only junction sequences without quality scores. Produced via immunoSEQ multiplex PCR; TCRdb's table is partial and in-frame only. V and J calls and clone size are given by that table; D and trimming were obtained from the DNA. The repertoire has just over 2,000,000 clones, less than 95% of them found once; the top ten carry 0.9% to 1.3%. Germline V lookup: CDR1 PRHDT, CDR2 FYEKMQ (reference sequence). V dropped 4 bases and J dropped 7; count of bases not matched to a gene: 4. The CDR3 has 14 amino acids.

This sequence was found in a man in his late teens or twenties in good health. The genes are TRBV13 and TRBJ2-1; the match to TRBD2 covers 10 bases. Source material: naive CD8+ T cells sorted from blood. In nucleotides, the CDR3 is TGTGCCAGCAGCTCCGGACTAGCGGATAATGAGCAGTTCTTC. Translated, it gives CASSSGLADNEQFF.